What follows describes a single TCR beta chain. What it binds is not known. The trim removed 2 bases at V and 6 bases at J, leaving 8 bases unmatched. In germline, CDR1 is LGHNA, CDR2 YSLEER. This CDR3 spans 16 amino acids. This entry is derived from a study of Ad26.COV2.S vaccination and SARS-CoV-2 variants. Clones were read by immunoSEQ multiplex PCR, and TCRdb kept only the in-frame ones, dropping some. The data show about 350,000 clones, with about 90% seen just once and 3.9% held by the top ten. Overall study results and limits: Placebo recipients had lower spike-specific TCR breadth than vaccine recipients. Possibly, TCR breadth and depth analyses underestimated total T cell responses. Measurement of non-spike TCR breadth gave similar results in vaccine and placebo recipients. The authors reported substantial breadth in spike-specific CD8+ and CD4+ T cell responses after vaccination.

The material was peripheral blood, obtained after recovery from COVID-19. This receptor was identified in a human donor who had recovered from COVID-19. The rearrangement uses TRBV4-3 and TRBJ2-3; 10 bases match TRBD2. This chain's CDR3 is CASSQFSVSGGDTQYF. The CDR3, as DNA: TGCGCCAGCAGCCAATTCTCGGTTAGCGGGGGGGATACGCAGTATTTT.